A selection of T cell receptor beta chains follows, all from one sample in a study of PD-1 blockade in classical Hodgkin lymphoma. Sequencing was performed with immunoSEQ multiplex PCR; in TCRdb, only in-frame clones are kept and a portion is missing. Of 70,000 or so clones detected, roughly 92% appear once; the ten largest clones hold more than 2%. Sequenced: peripheral blood mononuclear cells (PBMCs). All receptors come from a human donor with classical Hodgkin lymphoma. Each CDR3 is given with its conserved first and last residue. D genes are given only for firm matches.

V: TRBV6-5; D: .; J: TRBJ1-1; DNA: TGTGCCAGCAGTCGGACAGTAGATGAAGCTTTCTTT; CDR3: CASSRTVDEAFF
V: TRBV10-1; D: .; J: TRBJ1-1; DNA: TGCGCCAGCAGTGAGTTCAGGGGCACTGAAGCTTTCTTT; CDR3: CASSEFRGTEAFF
V: TRBV6-1; D: .; J: TRBJ2-3; DNA: TGTGCCAGCAGTGAAGGGACCGGGAGCACAGATACGCAGTATTTT; CDR3: CASSEGTGSTDTQYF
V: TRBV28; D: TRBD1; J: TRBJ1-1; DNA: TGTGCCAGCAGTTTCGGTAGGGGGCATAGCATGAACACTGAAGCTTTCTTT; CDR3: CASSFGRGHSMNTEAFF
V: TRBV11-2; D: TRBD2; J: TRBJ2-1; DNA: TGTGCCAGCAGCAGGCAGGGTCTGGGCGGGGGTTACAATGAGCAGTTCTTC; CDR3: CASSRQGLGGGYNEQFF
V: TRBV7-2; D: TRBD2; J: TRBJ2-1; DNA: TGTGCCAGCAGCTTACTAGCGGTAGCAGATGAGCAGTTCTTC; CDR3: CASSLLAVADEQFF
V: TRBV5-8; D: .; J: TRBJ2-7; DNA: TGTGCCAGCAGCAAGCGGGACACCTCCGTCACCTCCTACGAGCAGTACTTC; CDR3: CASSKRDTSVTSYEQYF
V: TRBV19; D: .; J: TRBJ2-2; DNA: TGTGCCAGTGTTCGGGGCCGAGCGAACACCGGGGAGCTGTTTTTT; CDR3: CASVRGRANTGELFF
V: TRBV7-9; D: TRBD1; J: TRBJ1-1; DNA: TGTGCCAGCAGCTCCCCCCGACAGGGGAGGAACACTGAAGCTTTCTTT; CDR3: CASSSPRQGRNTEAFF
V: TRBV7-2; D: .; J: TRBJ1-5; DNA: TGTGCCAGCAGCCCGACAGATAATCAGCCCCAGCATTTT; CDR3: CASSPTDNQPQHF